This T cell receptor (beta chain) was identified during a study of radiation and T cells in renal cell carcinoma. Whole-study context: Nephrectomy followed 15 Gy stereotactic body radiation by 4 weeks. Study-wide results and limits: From baseline, blood top tumor clonotypes peaked at 2 weeks post-radiation.

Time point noted: blood 2 weeks post-SBRT. Sample treatment: 15 Gy SBRT to primary tumor, nephrectomy 4 weeks later. The length of the CDR3 is 13 residues. Trimming shortened V by 8 bases and J by 0 bases, and 8 bases separated the two germline ends. From germline, CDR1 is LNHDA and CDR2 SQIVND (reference sequence). Generated by immunoSEQ multiplex PCR, the TCRdb table keeps only in-frame clones and is missing some. This sample yields 100,000 to 150,000 clones, of which more than 70% are seen a single time; over 4.5% belongs to the top ten. Turning to this clone: Its antigen is unknown.

The sequences come from blood, collected from a patient whose treatment included radiotherapy and nephrectomy. The rearrangement joins TRBV19 to TRBJ1-3; no reliable D call. This sequence was found in a woman between 70 and 85 years old with renal cell carcinoma. This chain's CDR3 is CASRLSSGNTIYF. The CDR3 DNA reads as TGTGCCAGTCGACTGAGCTCTGGAAACACCATATATTTT.